The rows below give T cell receptor beta chains drawn from one sample of a study of blood T cell repertoires in COVID-19. The protocol was immunoSEQ multiplex PCR, while the TCRdb copy is restricted to in-frame clones and leaves out a portion. The table lists under 300,000 clones, 82% of them singletons, with around 12% in the top ten. The sequenced material came from peripheral blood. The receptors come from a woman aged 55-75 years with active or convalescent COVID-19. Each CDR3 is given with its conserved first and last residue. A D gene is named only where the DNA matches it firmly. Clone size appears in some rows only: once, few, many, or a class for an expanded clone.

D: .
J: TRBJ2-5
size: .
V: TRBV3-1/TRBV3-2
DNA: TGTGCCAGCAGCCGGTCCAGGAACCAAGAGACCCAGTACTTC
CDR3: CASSRSRNQETQYF

D: .
J: TRBJ1-1
size: .
V: TRBV27
DNA: TGTGCCAGCGGGAGGGAGCTTCGCACTGAAGCTTTCTTT
CDR3: CASGRELRTEAFF

D: TRBD1
J: TRBJ1-2
size: .
V: TRBV7-9
DNA: TGTGCCAGCAGCTCCGTGTTTGGGACAGGTTGGTTAGGCTACACCTTC
CDR3: CASSSVFGTGWLGYTF

D: .
J: TRBJ2-7
size: .
V: TRBV18
DNA: TGTGCCAGCTCCCACGGCGGGTCCTCCTACGAGCAGTACTTC
CDR3: CASSHGGSSYEQYF

D: .
J: TRBJ1-1
size: .
V: TRBV2
DNA: TGTGCCAGCAACACAGGAGGGCGATTTATGAACACTGAAGCTTTCTTT
CDR3: CASNTGGRFMNTEAFF

D: .
J: TRBJ2-3
size: .
V: TRBV2
DNA: TGTGCCAGCAGTGTCCAGTCCGCCCCCGATACGCAGTATTTT
CDR3: CASSVQSAPDTQYF

D: TRBD1
J: TRBJ2-1
size: .
V: TRBV18
DNA: TGTGCCAGCTCGGGCCGGAAGGGACAGAAAATCTCCTACAATGAGCAGTTCTTC
CDR3: CASSGRKGQKISYNEQFF

D: TRBD2
J: TRBJ2-3
size: few
V: TRBV3-1/TRBV3-2
DNA: TGTGCCAGCAGCCATTGGGGGCTAGCGGGGGCTCCTGGCACAGATACGCAGTATTTT
CDR3: CASSHWGLAGAPGTDTQYF

D: .
J: TRBJ1-5
size: .
V: TRBV11-2
DNA: TGTGCCAGCAGCTTTAGTAGCAATCAGCCCCAGCATTTT
CDR3: CASSFSSNQPQHF

D: TRBD1
J: TRBJ2-1
size: once
V: TRBV5-1
DNA: TGCGCCAGCAGCTTTCGGACAGGGGGCGATGAGCAGTTCTTC
CDR3: CASSFRTGGDEQFF

D: .
J: TRBJ1-6
size: .
V: TRBV27
DNA: TGTGCCAGCAGTTTACAAAGGGGATCACCCCTCCACTTT
CDR3: CASSLQRGSPLHF

D: .
J: TRBJ1-3
size: once
V: TRBV5-6
DNA: TGTGCCAGCAGCCTCCGGGGGGGCTCTGGAAACACCATATATTTT
CDR3: CASSLRGGSGNTIYF

D: TRBD1
J: TRBJ1-4
size: .
V: TRBV7-2
DNA: TGTGCCAGCAGCTCAAGACAGGGAGGTGTAAAACTGTTTTTT
CDR3: CASSSRQGGVKLFF

D: TRBD1
J: TRBJ1-4
size: .
V: TRBV13
DNA: TGTGCCAGCAGCTCGGACAGGGATACTAATGAAAAACTGTTTTTT
CDR3: CASSSDRDTNEKLFF

D: .
J: TRBJ2-5
size: .
V: TRBV18
DNA: TGTGCCAGCTCACCGTTCATGGCTGGGCCCGAGACCCAGTACTTC
CDR3: CASSPFMAGPETQYF

D: TRBD1
J: TRBJ1-1
size: .
V: TRBV7-9
DNA: TGTGCCAGCAGCTCCGGACAGGGGGGAGCTTTCTTT
CDR3: CASSSGQGGAFF

D: TRBD1
J: TRBJ1-6
size: .
V: TRBV2
DNA: TGTGCCAGCAACGGACAGGGAAGCTCCTATAATTCACCCCTCCACTTT
CDR3: CASNGQGSSYNSPLHF

D: TRBD2
J: TRBJ2-7
size: .
V: TRBV7-8
DNA: TGTGCCAGCAGCTTGGGGGGGACCACCTACGAGCAGTACTTC
CDR3: CASSLGGTTYEQYF

D: TRBD1
J: TRBJ2-1
size: .
V: TRBV5-4
DNA: TGTGCCAGCAGCTTTGGACAGGGCCACTACAATGAGCAGTTCTTC
CDR3: CASSFGQGHYNEQFF

D: TRBD1
J: TRBJ2-4
size: .
V: TRBV6-1
DNA: TGTGCCAGCAGTGCTACCCCCGGGACAGGGCCGATAGCCAAAAACATTCAGTACTTC
CDR3: CASSATPGTGPIAKNIQYF

D: TRBD1
J: TRBJ1-2
size: .
V: TRBV11-2
DNA: TGTGCCAGCAGCTTAGAACAGGGGGCGAATGGCTACACCTTC
CDR3: CASSLEQGANGYTF

D: .
J: TRBJ2-6
size: .
V: TRBV27
DNA: TGTGCCAGCAGTTTAAGGGGCGTTCCCCTCTCTGGGGCCAACGTCCTGACTTTC
CDR3: CASSLRGVPLSGANVLTF

D: .
J: TRBJ1-6
size: .
V: TRBV7-6
DNA: TGTGCCAGCAGCCGGGGGGAGGGGGGCCTGGATTCACCCCTCCACTTT
CDR3: CASSRGEGGLDSPLHF

D: TRBD1
J: TRBJ1-5
size: few
V: TRBV18
DNA: TGTGCCAGCTCAGCTACAGGGGGGCAGCCCCAGCATTTT
CDR3: CASSATGGQPQHF

D: .
J: TRBJ1-1
size: .
V: TRBV2
DNA: TGTGCCAGCAGTGAAGCGAGCGGGATGAACACTGAAGCTTTCTTT
CDR3: CASSEASGMNTEAFF

D: .
J: TRBJ1-2
size: .
V: TRBV20-1
DNA: TGCAGTGCATATTACAGTCAGGGCTACACCTTC
CDR3: CSAYYSQGYTF

D: .
J: TRBJ1-1
size: .
V: TRBV30
DNA: TGTGCCTGGAGTGTATCCCAGGGCACTGAAGCTTTCTTT
CDR3: CAWSVSQGTEAFF

D: .
J: TRBJ2-1
size: .
V: TRBV7-9
DNA: TGTGCCAGCAGCTTCATACTGCTCAATGAGCAGTTCTTC
CDR3: CASSFILLNEQFF

D: TRBD1
J: TRBJ1-6
size: .
V: TRBV5-1
DNA: TGCGCCAGCAGCCACGGACAGGGCTTGTCACCCCTCCACTTT
CDR3: CASSHGQGLSPLHF

D: .
J: TRBJ2-1
size: .
V: TRBV3-1/TRBV3-2
DNA: TGTGCCAGCAGCCGAAGCGGAGGCGGCCATGAGCAGTTCTTC
CDR3: CASSRSGGGHEQFF

D: .
J: TRBJ2-3
size: once
V: TRBV7-2
DNA: TGTGCCAGCAGCTTAACTAGCCTGGGGTCGGATACGCAGTATTTT
CDR3: CASSLTSLGSDTQYF

D: .
J: TRBJ1-1
size: .
V: TRBV3-1/TRBV3-2
DNA: TGTGCCAGCAGCCAAGGGGAGGGGCTCTTCACTGAAGCTTTCTTT
CDR3: CASSQGEGLFTEAFF

D: TRBD1
J: TRBJ1-1
size: .
V: TRBV29-1
DNA: TGCAGCGTGGGGACAGGGAACACTGAAGCTTTCTTT
CDR3: CSVGTGNTEAFF

D: TRBD1
J: TRBJ2-7
size: .
V: TRBV6-5
DNA: TGTGCCAGCAGTAAACCGGGACAGGGACTCTACGAGCAGTACTTC
CDR3: CASSKPGQGLYEQYF

D: TRBD1
J: TRBJ2-7
size: once
V: TRBV19
DNA: TGTGCCAGCCCCAGGGGGACCGTTGCCTACGAGCAGTACTTC
CDR3: CASPRGTVAYEQYF

D: .
J: TRBJ1-2
size: .
V: TRBV30
DNA: TGTGCCTGGAGTTTGGTGGCGGTAGGTGGCTACACCTTC
CDR3: CAWSLVAVGGYTF

D: TRBD1
J: TRBJ1-5
size: .
V: TRBV19
DNA: TGTGCCAGTATGGAACAGGGGCCACGCAATCAGCCCCAGCATTTT
CDR3: CASMEQGPRNQPQHF

D: .
J: TRBJ1-6
size: .
V: TRBV5-6
DNA: TGTGCCAGCAGCTTGGGCAGGGCAAGTTATTCACCCCTCCACTTT
CDR3: CASSLGRASYSPLHF

D: TRBD1
J: TRBJ2-1
size: .
V: TRBV5-1
DNA: TGCGCCAGCAGCCTGTCGGGACAGGTGATCGGTGAGCAGTTCTTC
CDR3: CASSLSGQVIGEQFF

D: .
J: TRBJ1-6
size: .
V: TRBV5-8
DNA: TGTGCCAGCAGCGCGGGACGCAGAAATTCACCCCTCCACTTT
CDR3: CASSAGRRNSPLHF

D: .
J: TRBJ1-1
size: once
V: TRBV5-8
DNA: TGTGCCAGCACTCTTCGAGGGCAGACAAGTGGTTCAGCTTTCTTT
CDR3: CASTLRGQTSGSAFF

D: .
J: TRBJ1-1
size: .
V: TRBV10-3
DNA: TGTGCCATCAGTGAGCTAAGTGACACTGAAGCTTTCTTT
CDR3: CAISELSDTEAFF

D: TRBD1
J: TRBJ2-3
size: once
V: TRBV7-2
DNA: TGTGCCAGCAGCTCGACAGGGTTAAGCACAGATACGCAGTATTTT
CDR3: CASSSTGLSTDTQYF

D: .
J: TRBJ1-2
size: .
V: TRBV6-6
DNA: TGTGCCAGCAGCAGACAAACAGGTTCCAACTATGGCTACACCTTC
CDR3: CASSRQTGSNYGYTF

D: TRBD2
J: TRBJ2-1
size: .
V: TRBV7-3
DNA: TGTGCCAGCAGCTTAGCGGGGGGCCCCTACAATGAGCAGTTCTTC
CDR3: CASSLAGGPYNEQFF

D: TRBD1
J: TRBJ1-4
size: .
V: TRBV27
DNA: TGTGCCAGCAGTTCCCTGGGGACAGTTAATGAAAAACTGTTTTTT
CDR3: CASSSLGTVNEKLFF

D: TRBD1
J: TRBJ1-2
size: .
V: TRBV3-1/TRBV3-2
DNA: TGTGCCAGCAGCCGCCGGGACAGGGGGTCGACCTTC
CDR3: CASSRRDRGSTF

D: .
J: TRBJ1-1
size: .
V: TRBV3-1/TRBV3-2
DNA: TGTGCCAGCAGCCAAGTTAGGGGCATGAACACTGAAGCTTTCTTT
CDR3: CASSQVRGMNTEAFF

D: .
J: TRBJ2-7
size: .
V: TRBV15
DNA: TGTGCCACCAGCAGAGACACCCCGGACAGTGAAGACGAGCAGTACTTC
CDR3: CATSRDTPDSEDEQYF

D: .
J: TRBJ2-5
size: .
V: TRBV5-5
DNA: TGTGCCAGCAGCACATATTCAGGGGAAGAGACCCAGTACTTC
CDR3: CASSTYSGEETQYF

D: TRBD2
J: TRBJ2-3
size: few
V: TRBV7-2
DNA: TGTGCCAGCAGCTCACGGACTAGCGGGCGCACAGATACGCAGTATTTT
CDR3: CASSSRTSGRTDTQYF